This T cell receptor beta chain was found in a study of blood T cell repertoires in COVID-19. Original handling: Using reference gene primer amplification, nucleated cell counts were estimated. Assay: immunoSEQ multiplex PCR; the TCRdb copy retains only in-frame clones and omits some. The V and J calls and clone size were taken over from that table, and D and trimming were inferred from the DNA. This table has some 35,000 clones, 80% appearing once. Trimming took 6 bases from V and 6 from J, leaving 16 bases between them. The CDR3 extends over 14 amino acids. The germline V gene has CDR1 MNHEY and CDR2 SVGAGI. In its sample, this clone was seen a few times.

Sequencing was done on a sample of peripheral blood. The chain couples TRBV6-5 to TRBJ2-3, with D possibly matching TRBD1 (6 bases). The TCR comes from a man aged 80 or over with acute or convalescent COVID-19. For the CDR3, the DNA is TGTGCCAGCAGAACCACTACAGGGACGGATACGCAGTATTTT. Amino acid sequence: CASRTTTGTDTQYF.